Described below is a single TCR beta chain sequence and its context. The antigen is undetermined. TCRdb used MiXCR to reprocess the 5' RACE reads, holding one entry per CDR3 protein. The sample carries about 900,000 distinct CDR3 sequences, around 12% recorded once. The entry originates in a study of identical twins. Notes on the study in general: Memory repertoires showed no such pattern, whereas abundant cord blood beta clonotypes carried fewer insertions.

The sample was also linked to a second study, of yellow fever vaccine responses in identical twins.

The TCR was taken from a woman aged 18-29 years in good health. The material sequenced was PBMCs.

CDR3 sequence reads: CASRGSSSNQPQHF. CDR3 coding DNA: TGTGCCAGCAGGGGGTCCTCTAGCAATCAGCCCCAGCATTTT. The chain recombines TRBV6-1 with TRBJ1-5; unclear D gene. V lost 6 bases to trimming and J lost 0 bases, with 9 bases between them. CDR1 MNHNS and CDR2 SASEGT come from the germline V gene. The CDR3 totals 14 residues.